Presented here are 15 T cell receptor beta chains from one specimen sequenced in a study of T cell clonality in common variable immunodeficiency. What these receptors recognize is not known. Repertoires were generated with immunoSEQ multiplex PCR, while TCRdb's copy carries only in-frame clones and drops some. The sample yields around 30,000 clones, without any singletons. Study-level findings and limits: Fewer deletions and N-nucleotide insertions were reportedly seen in common variable immunodeficiency TCR beta sequences.

Sequenced material: peripheral blood mononuclear cells. All receptors derive from a human donor with common variable immunodeficiency.

This clone was counted between two and nine times. From the germline J gene comes the end of the CDR3, since the read stops 3 residues before it. The rearrangement joins TRBV18 to TRBJ1-1; D might be TRBD1 (6 bases). The CDR3 is 13 residues long. Germline V CDR1 and CDR2: KGHSH, LQKENI. The DNA read from the CDR3 is TGTGCCAGCTCGAGAAAGGGCCAAGACAGG. It specifies CASSRKGQDR. The entire CDR3 protein reads CASSRKGQDRAFF.

This clone showed up many times. The observed sequence ends 3 residues before the CDR3 terminus, with the missing tail filled in from the germline J gene. This rearrangement joins TRBV29-1 to TRBJ2-6; D possibly corresponds to TRBD1 (5 bases). The CDR3 runs 16 residues. The germline V gene encodes CDR1 SQVTM and CDR2 ANQGSEA. V was trimmed by 4 bases and J by 0 bases, leaving 13 bases between them. The CDR3 bases that were read are TGCAGCGTTGTTGCAGGGCCTTACTCTGGGGCCAACGTC. Translating it yields CSVVAGPYSGANV. The whole CDR3 protein is CSVVAGPYSGANVLTF. The full variable domain, rest sourced from reference TRBV29-1 and TRBJ2-6, is SAVISQKPSRDICQRGTSLTIQCQVDSQVTMMFWYRQQPGQSLTLIATANQGSEATYESGFVIDKFPISRPNLTFSTLTVSNMSPEDSSIYLCSVVAGPYSGANVLTFGAGSRLTVL.

In this sample, this clone turned up a few times. The missing CDR3 end, 3 residues past where the read stops, is filled in from the germline J gene. This chain uses TRBV2 with TRBJ2-1, with 7 bases matching TRBD2. This CDR3 is built from 14 residues. V gave up 6 bases and J gave up 4 bases; unmatched junction bases: 6. The germline V gene encodes CDR1 SNHLY and CDR2 FYNNEI. CDR3 protein: CASRREMGYNEQFF. CDR3 DNA, as far as it was read: TGTGCCAGCAGGCGGGAGATGGGATACAATGAG. Variable domain in full (rest from reference TRBV2 and TRBJ2-1): EPEVTQTPSHQVTQMGQEVILRCVPISNHLYFYWYRQILGQKVEFLVSFYNNEISEKSEIFDDQFSVERPDGSNFTLKIRSTKLEDSAMYFCASRREMGYNEQFFGPGTRLTVL.

Points on this clone: The CDR3 end falls 3 residues outside the read, so it is completed with the germline J gene. The chain has TRBV20-1 and TRBJ1-5; the D gene is possibly TRBD1 (6 bases). Germline V gives CDR1 DFQATT, CDR2 SNEGSKA (reference sequence). This CDR3 region has 13 residues. Trimming cost V 5 bases and J 7 bases, with 15 bases left between them. The part of the CDR3 DNA that was read is TGCAGTGCTGGAAGGCCAGGGGAGCAGCCC. As protein: CSAGRPGEQP. The entire CDR3 reads CSAGRPGEQPQHF.

This clone was recorded a few times. The CDR3 bases that were read are TGCAGTGTCGGTCTTAACTATGGC. Translating gives CSVGLNYG. The complete CDR3 reads CSVGLNYGYTF. J is TRBJ1-2 and V is TRBV20-1; no firm D call. The read falls 3 residues short of the CDR3 end, and the missing part is taken from the germline J gene. V lost 7 bases and J lost 1, with 7 bases in between. The germline gives CDR1 DFQATT, CDR2 SNEGSKA (reference sequence). CDR3 length: 11 residues.

This clone was counted ten times or more. At the DNA level, this CDR3 is encoded by other sequences in the same sample as well. CDR3 bases read: TGTGCCAGCAGTTCCCGGACTAGCGGGAGGGGAGATACG. Encoded protein: CASSSRTSGRGDT. The full-length CDR3 reads as CASSSRTSGRGDTQYF. V gene TRBV5-4 combines with J gene TRBJ2-3; 15 nucleotides line up with TRBD2. The CDR3 end lies 3 residues beyond the end of the read and is filled in from the germline J gene. Germline lookup yields CDR1 SGHNT and CDR2 YYREEE (reference sequence). The CDR3 is made up of 16 amino acids. Losses at the gene ends were 5 bases for V and 5 bases for J; bases not matched to a gene: 6.

This clone showed up many times. The read terminates 3 residues ahead of where the CDR3 ends, so the germline J gene completes it. This specimen includes other DNA sequences encoding the same CDR3. The rearrangement joins TRBV5-1 to TRBJ1-4, with a tentative D call TRBD1 (6 bases). The CDR3 contains 14 residues. Per germline, CDR1 SGHRS and CDR2 YFSETQ. Trimming removed 6 bases at V and 8 bases at J, with 17 bases between. The CDR3 protein is CASTQGGGAEKLFF. The DNA read from the CDR3 is TGCGCCAGCACCCAAGGGGGAGGCGCGGAAAAA.

The table lists this clone with a few counts. The CDR3 is cut off 3 residues early in the read; its end comes from the germline J gene. V is TRBV6-1 and J is TRBJ2-3; TRBD1 matches at 8 bases. This CDR3 has 17 amino acids. V shed 0 bases and J 2 bases; nucleotides not matched to a gene: 7. Looked up from germline, CDR1 is MNHNS and CDR2 is SASEGT. The part of the CDR3 DNA that was read is TGTGCCAGCAGTGAAGCCCGGACAGGGAGGCTCACAGATACG. Translating gives CASSEARTGRLTDT. The complete CDR3 sequence is CASSEARTGRLTDTQYF.

This clone was seen a few times. The read gets to within 3 residues of the CDR3 end, and the germline J gene fills in the rest. The chain has TRBV5-6 and TRBJ2-7; 7 bases fit TRBD1. The CDR3 length is 14 residues. Germline assignment: CDR1 SGHDT and CDR2 YYEEEE. Trimming cost V 0 bases and J 2 bases; bases outside gene matches: 2. Incomplete CDR3 DNA: TGTGCCAGCAGCTTGGGGGGGACAGCCTACGAG. This gives the protein CASSLGGTAYE. From start to end, the CDR3 is CASSLGGTAYEQYF.

As concerns this clone: The read gets to within 3 residues of the CDR3 end, and the germline J gene fills in the rest. The chain recombines TRBV5-1 with TRBJ2-1; 11 bases line up with TRBD1. V dropped 3 bases and J dropped 3; count of bases not matched to a gene: 5. This CDR3 is built from 16 residues. Germline CDR1 and CDR2: SGHRS and YFSETQ. Partial CDR3 DNA: TGCGCCAGCAGCTCCTCGGGGACAGGGGGCTACAATGAG. Protein sequence: CASSSSGTGGYNE. The whole CDR3 region reads CASSSSGTGGYNEQFF.

This clone showed up many times. The read ends 3 residues before the CDR3 terminus; that terminus is restored from the germline J gene. This chain links TRBV19 with TRBJ2-1, with TRBD2 identical over 11 bases. V was clipped by 8 bases and J by 0 bases; unmatched bases: 9. The CDR3 has 17 amino acids. The V gene's germline CDR1 is LNHDA and CDR2 SQIVND (reference sequence). Here the CDR3 reads CASSLAGGPSSYNEQFF. The covered CDR3 bases are TGTGCCAGTTCTCTAGCGGGAGGCCCCAGCTCCTACAATGAG. Full variable domain (remainder filled in from reference TRBV19 and TRBJ2-1): DGGITQSPKYLFRKEGQNVTLSCEQNLNHDAMYWYRQDPGQGLRLIYYSQIVNDFQKGDIAEGYSVSREKKESFPLTVTSAQKNPTAFYLCASSLAGGPSSYNEQFFGPGTRLTVL.

This clone was detected ten times or more. The read terminates 3 residues ahead of where the CDR3 ends, so the germline J gene completes it. V and J are TRBV20-1 and TRBJ2-4, with 12 bases identical to TRBD2. The junction had 10 bases not matched to a gene; V was cut back by 2 bases and J by 8 bases. The CDR3 is 16 amino acids. The germline CDR1 and CDR2 sequences are DFQATT and SNEGSKA (reference sequence). The sequenced part of the CDR3 DNA is TGCAGTGCTAGATTACTGACTAGCGGGAGTTCGCACATT. It encodes CSARLLTSGSSHI. The whole CDR3 protein reads CSARLLTSGSSHIQYF.

The sample holds many counts of this clone. Read sequence stops 3 residues before the CDR3 end, and the germline J gene provides the missing end. V and J are TRBV10-3 and TRBJ2-2, with D perhaps matching TRBD1 or TRBD2 (6 bases each). The CDR3 extends over 18 amino acids. Germline-derived CDR1 and CDR2 are ENHRY and SYGVKD. CDR3 DNA, as far as it was read: TGTGCCATCAGTGAGTCTTTCCAATTCGGGCGGGACACTTCCAAG. This gives the protein CAISESFQFGRDTSK. The full CDR3 protein is CAISESFQFGRDTSKLFF.

Only a few counts were recorded for this clone. The CDR3 end lies 3 residues beyond the end of the read and is filled in from the germline J gene. The genes are TRBV19 and TRBJ2-7, with a tentative D call TRBD1 (5 bases). Trimming shortened V by 3 bases and J by 3 bases, and 15 bases separated the two germline ends. This CDR3 has 15 amino acids. Germline assignment: CDR1 LNHDA and CDR2 SQIVND (reference sequence). The covered CDR3 bases are TGTGCCAGTAGTATGGGGTACATGGGGCTCTACGAG. This sequence encodes CASSMGYMGLYE. The CDR3 as a whole reads CASSMGYMGLYEQYF.

This clone was observed at least ten times. CDR3 bases read: TGTGCCAGCAGCTTAGTCGGGGGGCTGAAAGATACG. This sequence encodes CASSLVGGLKDT. The full CDR3 protein is CASSLVGGLKDTQYF. This sequence joins TRBV7-2 and TRBJ2-3, with D perhaps matching TRBD2 (7 bases). From the germline J gene comes the end of the CDR3, since the read stops 3 residues before it. Germline V lookup: CDR1 SGHTA, CDR2 FQGNSA. CDR3 size: 15 residues. V lost 1 base, J lost 5 bases, and 13 bases lay in between.